This T cell receptor beta chain was sequenced during a study of blood T cells in healthy people across ages. Together with a sample-barcoded 5' primer, a J-beta primer mix was included in a second PCR lasting about 6 to 11 cycles. One entry per CDR3 protein, called by TCRdb with MiXCR from the 5' RACE reads. The sample has over a million distinct CDR3 sequences, 45% seen once. V lost 4 bases to trimming and J lost 2 bases; unmatched junction nucleotides: 8. CDR3 length: 15 residues. Germline loops: CDR1 DFQATT, CDR2 SNEGSKA (reference sequence). This sequence was found in a woman aged 55-69 years in good health. Material: blood. The rearrangement joins TRBV20-1 to TRBJ2-7; 10 bases agree with TRBD2. CDR3 protein: CSATALGTSAYEQYF. In DNA form, the CDR3 reads TGCAGTGCTACAGCCCTCGGGACTAGCGCCTACGAGCAGTACTTC.